This T cell receptor beta chain stems from a study of PD-1 blockade in classical Hodgkin lymphoma. As for the study in general: A 3 mg/kg intravenous dose of nivolumab was received by patients every 2 weeks. Study-level points and caveats: Compared with baseline, CD4+ but not CD8+ TCR diversity had risen significantly by C4D1. It was among complete responders that baseline diversity resembled that of newly diagnosed patients. Newly diagnosed patients were reported to exhibit reduced baseline TCR diversity relative to healthy donors.

Time point denoted: cycle 4 day 1 (C4D1), after less than seven weeks of nivolumab. After autologous stem cell transplantation all patients relapsed, and prior brentuximab vedotin exposure differed between cohorts. A note on this clone: Its antigen remains unknown.

Profiling relied on immunoSEQ multiplex PCR, and the TCRdb table lists in-frame clones only, not all of them. The sample lists about 16,000 clones, 80% to 90% occurring once. The CDR3 is made up of 14 amino acids. Germline V gene sequence: CDR1 SEHNR, CDR2 FQNEAQ (reference sequence). V lost 4 bases to trimming and J lost 0 bases, with 9 bases between them. The input for sequencing was peripheral blood mononuclear cells (PBMCs), taken before the fourth cycle of nivolumab. The clonotype was recovered from a human donor with classical Hodgkin lymphoma. This rearrangement joins TRBV7-9 to TRBJ1-1, with D perhaps TRBD1 (6 bases). The CDR3 reads CASSWDNMNTEAFF. CDR3 nucleotides: TGTGCCAGCAGCTGGGACAACATGAACACTGAAGCTTTCTTT.